This TCR beta chain came from a study of human T cells and chemical hapten exposure. TCRdb reprocessed the RACE reads via MiXCR and lists one record per CDR3 protein. The sample lists about 84,000 distinct CDR3 sequences, more than 8.5% occurring once. This clonotype occurred many times. Indicated time point: patch test 2, 6 weeks after DPC sensitization. Sample treatment: therapeutic diphenylcyclopropenone sensitization with weekly scalp DPC. CDR3 length: 17 amino acids. V dropped 2 bases and J dropped 3 bases, with 19 bases sitting between them. Looked up from germline, CDR1 is ENHRY and CDR2 is SYGVKD.

The sequencing here drew on whole blood, taken in connection with sensitization to the hapten diphenylcyclopropenone (DPC). This rearrangement joins TRBV10-3 to TRBJ2-5; D may be TRBD2 (6 bases). The sequence was collected from a woman aged 25 to 39 with alopecia areata. Some clones in this sample may be carry-over from other donors' samples. The CDR3 spells CAISEDLRDSPEETQYF. Here the CDR3 DNA reads TGTGCCATCAGTGAGGATTTGCGGGACTCCCCCGAAGAGACCCAGTACTTC.